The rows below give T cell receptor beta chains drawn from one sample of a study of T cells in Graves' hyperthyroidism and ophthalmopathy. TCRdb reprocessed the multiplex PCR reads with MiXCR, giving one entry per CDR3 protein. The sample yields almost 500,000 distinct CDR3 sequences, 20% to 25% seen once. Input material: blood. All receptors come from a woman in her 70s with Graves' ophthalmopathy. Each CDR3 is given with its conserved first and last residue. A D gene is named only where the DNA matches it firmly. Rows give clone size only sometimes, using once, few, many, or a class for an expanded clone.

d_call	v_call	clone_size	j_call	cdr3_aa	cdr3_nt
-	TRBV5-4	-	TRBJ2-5	CASSLELQETQYF	TGTGCCAGCAGCTTGGAACTTCAAGAGACCCAGTACTTC
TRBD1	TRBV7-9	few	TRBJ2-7	CASSVGTDLYEQYF	TGTGCCAGCAGCGTTGGGACAGACCTTTACGAGCAGTACTTC
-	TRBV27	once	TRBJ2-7	CASSLLTGPFSYEQYF	TGTGCCAGCAGTTTACTGACAGGCCCCTTTTCCTACGAGCAGTACTTC
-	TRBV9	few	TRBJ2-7	CASSGRKGRSYEQYF	TGTGCCAGCAGCGGCCGAAAGGGACGATCCTACGAGCAGTACTTC
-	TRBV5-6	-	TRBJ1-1	CASSPAGAMNTEAFF	TGTGCCAGCAGCCCGGCAGGGGCGATGAACACTGAAGCTTTCTTT
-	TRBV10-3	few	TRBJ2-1	CATNRDPIWDEQFF	TGTGCCACAAACCGGGACCCCATTTGGGATGAGCAGTTCTTC
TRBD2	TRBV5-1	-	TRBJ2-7	CASSLSSGRGSYEQYF	TGCGCCAGCAGCTTGTCTAGCGGGAGAGGCTCCTACGAGCAGTACTTC
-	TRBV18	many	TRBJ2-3	CASSRGGTDTQYF	TGTGCCAGCTCACGGGGTGGCACAGATACGCAGTATTTT
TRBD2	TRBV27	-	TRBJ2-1	CASYPSGGRAGEQFF	TGTGCCAGCTATCCTTCGGGCGGGAGGGCCGGTGAGCAGTTCTTC
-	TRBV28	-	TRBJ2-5	CASRATPIETQYF	TGTGCCAGCAGGGCGACCCCTATAGAGACCCAGTACTTC
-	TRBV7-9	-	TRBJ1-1	CASSQPYGGNTEAFF	TGCGCCAGCAGCCAACCCTACGGGGGGAACACTGAAGCTTTCTTT
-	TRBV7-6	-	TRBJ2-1	CASSLDLKRVLTYNEQFF	TGTGCCAGCAGCTTAGACCTAAAGAGGGTACTTACCTACAATGAGCAGTTCTTC
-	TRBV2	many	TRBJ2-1	CASSEDLLSEQFF	TGTGCCAGCAGTGAGGACTTGCTATCGGAGCAGTTCTTC
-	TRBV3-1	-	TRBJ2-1	CASSQRQRGRGDEQFF	TGTGCCAGCAGCCAACGGCAGCGGGGTAGGGGGGATGAGCAGTTCTTC
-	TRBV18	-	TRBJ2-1	CASSPPSSSNEQFF	TGTGCCAGCTCACCGCCCAGCTCGAGCAATGAGCAGTTCTTC
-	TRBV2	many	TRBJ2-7	CASRWGGEQYF	TGTGCCAGCAGGTGGGGAGGAGAGCAGTACTTC
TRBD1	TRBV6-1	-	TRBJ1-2	CASSESTTGWYGYTF	TGTGCCAGCAGTGAATCTACGACAGGGTGGTATGGCTACACCTTC
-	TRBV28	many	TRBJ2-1	CASSGQGAGTRVKWQFF	TGTGCCAGCAGCGGGCAGGGGGCTGGGACTAGGGTCAAGTGGCAGTTCTTC
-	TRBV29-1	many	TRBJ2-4	CSGGGENIQYF	TGCAGCGGGGGCGGGGAAAACATTCAGTACTTC
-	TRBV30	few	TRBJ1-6	CAWSVQGYNSPLHF	TGTGCCTGGAGTGTTCAGGGGTATAATTCACCCCTCCACTTT
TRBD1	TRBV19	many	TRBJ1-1	CASKVDRGNTEAFF	TGTGCCAGTAAGGTGGACAGGGGGAACACTGAAGCTTTCTTT
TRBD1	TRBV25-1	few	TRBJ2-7	CASSTDRGGYEQYF	TGTGCCAGCAGCACCGACAGGGGTGGGTACGAGCAGTACTTC
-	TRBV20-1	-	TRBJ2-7	CSARDFSETYEQYF	TGCAGTGCTAGAGATTTCAGCGAGACCTACGAGCAGTACTTC
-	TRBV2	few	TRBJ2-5	CASSQFGRMEPQYF	TGTGCCAGCAGTCAATTCGGCCGAATGGAGCCCCAGTACTTC
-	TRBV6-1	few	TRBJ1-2	CASEDPGRDNYGYTF	TGTGCCAGCGAGGACCCGGGGAGAGATAACTATGGCTACACCTTC
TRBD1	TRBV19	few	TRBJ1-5	CASSSLGTGGSYSNQPQHF	TGTGCCAGTAGCTCCCTCGGGACAGGGGGCTCATATAGCAATCAGCCCCAGCATTTT
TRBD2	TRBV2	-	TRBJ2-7	CASSPEPLAGGFYEQYF	TGTGCCAGCAGTCCCGAACCCCTAGCGGGAGGATTCTACGAGCAGTACTTC
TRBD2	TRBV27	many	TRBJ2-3	CASSPRLAGGLDTQYF	TGTGCCAGCAGTCCGCGACTAGCGGGAGGTCTAGATACGCAGTATTTT
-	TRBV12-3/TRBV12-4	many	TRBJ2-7	CASRSSVSLGEQYF	TGTGCCAGCAGGTCTAGCGTTTCTCTTGGGGAGCAGTACTTC
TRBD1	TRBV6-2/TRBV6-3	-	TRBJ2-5	CASAGQGSQETQYF	TGTGCCAGCGCTGGACAGGGGAGTCAAGAGACCCAGTACTTC
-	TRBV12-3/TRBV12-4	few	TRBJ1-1	CASTMGALNTEAFF	TGTGCCAGCACCATGGGGGCTTTGAACACTGAAGCTTTCTTT
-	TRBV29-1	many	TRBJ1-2	CSVGVQPNYGYTF	TGCAGCGTTGGTGTGCAGCCTAACTATGGCTACACCTTC
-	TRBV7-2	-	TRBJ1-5	CASSLWEGSNQPQHF	TGTGCCAGCAGCTTATGGGAAGGCAGCAATCAGCCCCAGCATTTT
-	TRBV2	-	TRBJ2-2	CASSALASNTGELFF	TGTGCCAGCTCAGCACTAGCATCCAACACCGGGGAGCTGTTTTTT
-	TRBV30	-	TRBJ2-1	CALRRGINEQFF	TGTGCCTTGAGGCGGGGTATCAATGAGCAGTTCTTC
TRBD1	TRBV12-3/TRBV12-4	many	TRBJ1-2	CASSLGGGGGGDGYTF	TGTGCCAGCAGTTTAGGAGGGGGCGGAGGGGGTGATGGCTACACCTTC
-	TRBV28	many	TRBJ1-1	CASSLSGAAEAFF	TGTGCCAGCAGTTTATCGGGGGCGGCTGAAGCTTTCTTT